The 5 T cell receptor beta chains in this list originate from one sample, sequenced in a study of T cells expressing NK-cell markers. TCRdb reworked the 5' RACE reads into one entry per CDR3 protein, no DNA. Found here are 200,000 to 300,000 distinct CDR3 sequences; the top ten clones hold about 0.4%. Material: blood T cells: a sorted CD56 or NKG2C T cell subset, CD4+ or CD8+ T cells, or bulk PBMC T cells (not recorded which). The source of these receptors is a man aged 18 to 29 in good health.

This sequence joins TRBV20-1 and TRBJ2-2; absent DNA, TCRdb's TRBD1 call cannot be checked. The CDR3 has 14 residues. The germline gives CDR1 DFQATT, CDR2 SNEGSKA (reference sequence). The CDR3: CSATQGGGPGELFF.

This sequence joins TRBV10-3 and TRBJ2-1; TCRdb gives TRBD2 as the D gene, but with no DNA this cannot be confirmed. The CDR3 has 17 residues. The germline V gene encodes CDR1 ENHRY and CDR2 SYGVKD. The CDR3: CAIRPGGTSGGYNEQFF.

CDR3 loop: CASSYGTSWDTQYF. The chain combines TRBV6-2 or TRBV6-3 with TRBJ2-3; without DNA, the TCRdb call of TRBD2 cannot be checked. The CDR3 runs 14 residues. Germline CDR1 and CDR2: MNHEY and SVGEGT.

The chain uses TRBV15 and TRBJ2-1; TCRdb's D call of TRBD2 is untestable without DNA. The V gene's germline CDR1 is LNHNV and CDR2 YYDKDF (reference sequence). The CDR3 extends over 18 amino acids. The CDR3 spells CATSRAGGGFSFYNEQFF.

The chain is built from TRBV15 and TRBJ1-2; the TCRdb call, TRBD1, lacks DNA for checking. Germline V gene sequence: CDR1 LNHNV, CDR2 YYDKDF (reference sequence). The CDR3 runs 15 residues. This CDR3 reads CATSREQGANYGYTF.